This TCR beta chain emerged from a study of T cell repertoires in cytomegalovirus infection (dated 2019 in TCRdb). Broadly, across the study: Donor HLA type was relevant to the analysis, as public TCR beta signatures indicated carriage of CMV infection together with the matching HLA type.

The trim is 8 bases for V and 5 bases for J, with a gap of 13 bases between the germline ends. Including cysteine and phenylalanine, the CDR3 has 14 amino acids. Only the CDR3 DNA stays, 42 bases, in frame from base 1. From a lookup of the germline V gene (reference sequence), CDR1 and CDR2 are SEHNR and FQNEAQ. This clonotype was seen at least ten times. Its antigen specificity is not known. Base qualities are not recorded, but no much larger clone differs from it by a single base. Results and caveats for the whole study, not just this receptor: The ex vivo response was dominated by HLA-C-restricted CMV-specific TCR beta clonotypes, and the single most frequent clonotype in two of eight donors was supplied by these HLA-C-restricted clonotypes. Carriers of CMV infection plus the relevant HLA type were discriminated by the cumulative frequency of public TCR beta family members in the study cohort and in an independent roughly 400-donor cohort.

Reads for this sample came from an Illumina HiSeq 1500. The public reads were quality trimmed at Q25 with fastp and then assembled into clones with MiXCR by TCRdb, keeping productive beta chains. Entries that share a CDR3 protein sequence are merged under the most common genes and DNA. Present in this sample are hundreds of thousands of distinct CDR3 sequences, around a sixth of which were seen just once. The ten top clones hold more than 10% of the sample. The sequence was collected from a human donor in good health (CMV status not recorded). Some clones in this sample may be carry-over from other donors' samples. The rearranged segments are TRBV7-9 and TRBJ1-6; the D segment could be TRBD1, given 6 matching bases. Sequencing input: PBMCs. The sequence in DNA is TGTGCCAGCGCCTGGACAGAACATAATTCACCCCTCCACTTT. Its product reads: CASAWTEHNSPLHF.